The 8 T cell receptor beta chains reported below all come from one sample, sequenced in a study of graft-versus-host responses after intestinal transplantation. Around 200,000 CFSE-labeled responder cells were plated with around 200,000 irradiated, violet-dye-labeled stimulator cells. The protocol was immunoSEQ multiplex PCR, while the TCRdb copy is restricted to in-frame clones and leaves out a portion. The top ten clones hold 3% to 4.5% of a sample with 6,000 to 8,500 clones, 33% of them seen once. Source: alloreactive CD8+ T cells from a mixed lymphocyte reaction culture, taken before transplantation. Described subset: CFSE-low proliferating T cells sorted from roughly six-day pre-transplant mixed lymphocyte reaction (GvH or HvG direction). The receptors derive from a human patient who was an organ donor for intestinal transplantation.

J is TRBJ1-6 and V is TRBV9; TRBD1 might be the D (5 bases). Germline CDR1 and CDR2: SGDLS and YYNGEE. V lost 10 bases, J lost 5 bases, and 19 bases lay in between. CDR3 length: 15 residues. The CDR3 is CAGTPPTDNNSPLHF. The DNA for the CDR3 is TGTGCCGGCACGCCGCCGACAGATAATAATTCACCCCTCCACTTT.

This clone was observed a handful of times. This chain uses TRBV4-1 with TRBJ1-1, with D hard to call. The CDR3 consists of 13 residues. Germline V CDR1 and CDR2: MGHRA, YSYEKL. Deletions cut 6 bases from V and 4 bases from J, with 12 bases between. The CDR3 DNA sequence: TGCGCCAGCAGTGAGATTGGCGGCACTGAAGCTTTCTTT. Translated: CASSEIGGTEAFF.

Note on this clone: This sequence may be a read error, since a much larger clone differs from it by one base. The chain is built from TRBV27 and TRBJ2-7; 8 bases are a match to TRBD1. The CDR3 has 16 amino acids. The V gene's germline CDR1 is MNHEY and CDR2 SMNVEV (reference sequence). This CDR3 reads CASSPYSRGTGYERYF. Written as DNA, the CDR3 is TGTGCCAGCAGTCCATATTCCCGTGGGACAGGCTACGAGCGGTACTTC.

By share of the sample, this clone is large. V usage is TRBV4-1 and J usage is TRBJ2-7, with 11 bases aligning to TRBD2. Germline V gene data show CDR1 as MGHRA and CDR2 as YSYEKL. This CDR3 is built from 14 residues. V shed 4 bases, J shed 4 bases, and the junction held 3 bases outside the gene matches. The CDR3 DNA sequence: TGCGCCAGCAGCCCCGGGACTAGCGGATACGAGCAGTACTTC. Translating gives CASSPGTSGYEQYF.

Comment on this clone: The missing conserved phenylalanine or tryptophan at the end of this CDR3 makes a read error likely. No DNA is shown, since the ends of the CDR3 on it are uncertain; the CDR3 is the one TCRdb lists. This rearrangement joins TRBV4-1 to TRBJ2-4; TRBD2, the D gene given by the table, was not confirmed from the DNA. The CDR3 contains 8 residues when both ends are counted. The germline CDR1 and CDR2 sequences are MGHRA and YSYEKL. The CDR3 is CASSQESR.

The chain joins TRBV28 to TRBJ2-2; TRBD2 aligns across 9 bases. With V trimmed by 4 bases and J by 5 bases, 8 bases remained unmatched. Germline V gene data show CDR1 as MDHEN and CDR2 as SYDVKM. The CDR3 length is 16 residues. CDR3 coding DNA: TGTGCCAGCAGTTCAATAGCGGGAGAGGTGACCGGGGAGCTGTTTTTT. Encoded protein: CASSSIAGEVTGELFF. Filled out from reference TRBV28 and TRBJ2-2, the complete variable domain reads DVKVTQSSRYLVKRTGEKVFLECVQDMDHENMFWYRQDPGLGLRLIYFSYDVKMKEKGDIPEGYSVSREKKERFSLILESASTNQTSMYLCASSSIAGEVTGELFFGEGSRLTVL.

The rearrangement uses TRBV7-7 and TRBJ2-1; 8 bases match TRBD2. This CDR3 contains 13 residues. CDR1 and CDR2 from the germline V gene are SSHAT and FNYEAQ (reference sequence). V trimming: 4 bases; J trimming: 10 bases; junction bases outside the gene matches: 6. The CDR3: CASSSVAGREQFF. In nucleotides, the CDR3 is TGTGCCAGCAGCTCTGTAGCGGGGAGGGAGCAGTTCTTC. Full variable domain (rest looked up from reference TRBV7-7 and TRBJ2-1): GAGVSQSPRYKVTKRGQDVTLRCDPISSHATLYWYQQALGQGPEFLTYFNYEAQPDKSGLPSDRFSAERPEGSISTLTIQRTEQRDSAMYRCASSSVAGREQFFGPGTRLTVL.

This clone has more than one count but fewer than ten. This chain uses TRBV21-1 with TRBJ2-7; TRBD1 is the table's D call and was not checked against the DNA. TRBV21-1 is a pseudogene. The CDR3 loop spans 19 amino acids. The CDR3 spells CASSSQSPGTGKKDYEQYF. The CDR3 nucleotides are TGTGCCAGCAGCTCCCAATCACCCGGGACAGGGAAAAAGGACTACGAGCAGTACTTC.